This T cell receptor (beta chain) emerged from a study of shared clonotypes between healthy human individuals. Method: immunoSEQ multiplex PCR; TCRdb's copy keeps in-frame clones and lacks some. The sample holds about 480,000 clones, about 79% seen once. This CDR3 spans 15 amino acids. Germline-derived CDR1 and CDR2 are SEHNR and FQNEAQ (reference sequence). Deletions cut 5 bases from V and 0 bases from J, with 11 bases between. This chain connects TRBV7-9 to TRBJ2-1, with TRBD1 as a possible D gene (6 bases). The specimen was PBMCs. The clonotype originates from a woman aged 40 to 49 in good health. Some clones in this sample may be carry-over from other donors' samples. The CDR3 loop reads CASSPQGPSYNEQFF. CDR3 DNA sequence: TGTGCCAGCAGCCCGCAGGGGCCCTCCTACAATGAGCAGTTCTTC. The entire variable domain, with the rest obtained from reference TRBV7-9 and TRBJ2-1, is as follows: DTGVSQNPRHKITKRGQNVTFRCDPISEHNRLYWYRQTLGQGPEFLTYFQNEAQLEKSRLLSDRFSAERPKGSFSTLEIQRTEQGDSAMYLCASSPQGPSYNEQFFGPGTRLTVL.